Included here is one T cell receptor beta chain sequence, with context. This record comes from a study of T cells expressing NK-cell markers. About the research overall: The eight sequenced donors comprised seven who were HCMV-seropositive and one who was seronegative.

This CDR3 is built from 18 residues. Germline CDR1 and CDR2: SGHAT and FQNNGV. TCRdb reprocessed the 5' RACE reads, with one entry per CDR3 protein and no DNA. Its table records about 450,000 distinct CDR3 sequences. Input material: blood T cells: a sorted CD56 or NKG2C T cell subset, CD4+ or CD8+ T cells, or bulk PBMC T cells (not recorded which). The sequence was collected from a woman between 18 and 75 years old in good health. This rearrangement joins TRBV11-2 to TRBJ1-3. The CDR3: CASSSSRLQSKSGNTIYF.